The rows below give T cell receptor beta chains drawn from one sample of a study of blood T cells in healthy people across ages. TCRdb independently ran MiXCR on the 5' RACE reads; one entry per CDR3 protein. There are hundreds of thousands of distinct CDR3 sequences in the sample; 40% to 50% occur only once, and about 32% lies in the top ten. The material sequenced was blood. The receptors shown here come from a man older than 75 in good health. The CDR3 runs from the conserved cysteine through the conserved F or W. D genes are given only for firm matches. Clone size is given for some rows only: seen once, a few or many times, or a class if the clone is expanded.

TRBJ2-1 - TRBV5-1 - TGCGCCAGCAGCGCGGACGGTAGCTCCTACAATGAGCAGTTCTTC CASSADGSSYNEQFF
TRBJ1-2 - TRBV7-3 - TGTGCCAGCAGCCCCGCGCCCCGGTCGGCAGGGACCGCTAACTATGGCTACACCTTC CASSPAPRSAGTANYGYTF
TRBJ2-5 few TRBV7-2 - TGTGCCAGCAGCTTAGGGGGGCGGTGGGGTAGGGAGACCCAGTACTTC CASSLGGRWGRETQYF
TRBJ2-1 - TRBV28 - TGTGCCAGCAGTTTGTGGAAACCGGGGGCTAGCAGTTGGCAGTTCTTC CASSLWKPGASSWQFF
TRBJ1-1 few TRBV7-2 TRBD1 TGTGCCAGCAGCCAGACAGGGGGGCGGACTGAAGCTTTCTTT CASSQTGGRTEAFF
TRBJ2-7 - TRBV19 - TGTGCCAGCCGGGACCTACACAACTCGTATTACGAGCAGTACTTC CASRDLHNSYYEQYF
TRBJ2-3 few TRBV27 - TGTGCCAGCAGTCCCCTTAGGGGGAGGGCATCAGATACGCAGTATTTT CASSPLRGRASDTQYF
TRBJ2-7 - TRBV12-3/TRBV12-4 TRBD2 TGTGCCAGCAGTTTTTCGCGGGGGTCCTACGAGCAGTACTTC CASSFSRGSYEQYF
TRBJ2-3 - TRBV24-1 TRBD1 TGTGCCACCAGTGATGACAGGGGACGCACAGATACGCAGTATTTT CATSDDRGRTDTQYF
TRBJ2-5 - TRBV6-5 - TGTGCCAGCAGCGGAATTAGCGGATTCCAAGAGACCCAGTACTTC CASSGISGFQETQYF
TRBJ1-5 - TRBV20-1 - TGCAGTGCTAGAGGACAGGTGAACAATCAGCCCCAGCATTTT CSARGQVNNQPQHF
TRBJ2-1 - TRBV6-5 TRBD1 TGTGCCAGCAGATTAGACAGGGTTAACAATGAGCAGTTCTTC CASRLDRVNNEQFF
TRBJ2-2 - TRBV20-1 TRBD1 TGCAGTGCTAGGGACCAAAAGACAGGGGGGGACACCGGGGAGCTGTTTTTT CSARDQKTGGDTGELFF
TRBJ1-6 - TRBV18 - TGTGCCAGCTCGGACAGTGTTAATTCACCCCTCCACTTT CASSDSVNSPLHF
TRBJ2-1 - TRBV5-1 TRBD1 TGCGCCAGCAGCTCAAAGACAGGGATCTACAGTGAGCAGTTCTTC CASSSKTGIYSEQFF
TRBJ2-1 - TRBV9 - TGTGCCAGCAGCAAGAGCCCGAGGAGTTTATCCTACAATGAGCAGTTCTTC CASSKSPRSLSYNEQFF
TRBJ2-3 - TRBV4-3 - TGCGCCAGCAGCCAAGATTTCCAGGGAGGTACAGATACGCAGTATTTT CASSQDFQGGTDTQYF
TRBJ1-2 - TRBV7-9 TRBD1 TGTGCCAGCAGCTCGAGGGGGCTTGGCTACACCTTC CASSSRGLGYTF
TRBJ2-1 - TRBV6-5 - TGTGCCAGCAGTTCCTCGGGGGGAGGGGGCTCCTACAATGAGCAGTTCTTC CASSSSGGGGSYNEQFF
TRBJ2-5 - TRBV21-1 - TGTGCCAGCATCCCTCGAGAGACCCAGTACTTC CASIPRETQYF
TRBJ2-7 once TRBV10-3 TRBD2 TGTGCCATCGCTCTAGCGGGAAGTTACGAGCAGTACTTC CAIALAGSYEQYF
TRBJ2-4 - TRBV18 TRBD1 TGTGCCAGCTCACCAGAGGGGACAGGCATTCAGTACTTC CASSPEGTGIQYF
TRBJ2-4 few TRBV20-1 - TGCAGTGCTAGAGTCAGTGGTTCAGGAAACATTCAGTACTTC CSARVSGSGNIQYF
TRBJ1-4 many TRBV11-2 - TGTGCCAGCAGCTTAGGACACCCTCCAGTCGCAACTAATGAAAAACTGTTTTTT CASSLGHPPVATNEKLFF
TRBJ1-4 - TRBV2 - TGTGCCAGCCTGAAAGGAGCTAACGAAAAACTGTTTTTT CASLKGANEKLFF
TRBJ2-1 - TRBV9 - TGTGCCAGCAGCGTAGTTCTTACCCCCAGTGAGCAGTTCTTC CASSVVLTPSEQFF
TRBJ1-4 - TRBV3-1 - TGTGCCAGCAGCTCCTCAAAGGGTCCTAATGAAAAACTGTTTTTT CASSSSKGPNEKLFF
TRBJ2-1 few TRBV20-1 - TGCAGTGCCCTCGCTACCCGCGAAGTAGACAATGAGCAGTTCTTC CSALATREVDNEQFF
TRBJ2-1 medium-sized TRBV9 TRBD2 TGTGCCAGCAGCGTTACTAGCGGGAGGACAAATGAGCAGTTCTTC CASSVTSGRTNEQFF
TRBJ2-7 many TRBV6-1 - TGTGCCAGCAGTGACCCCAGGGTAGGGTTCAGCAATGAGCAGTACTTC CASSDPRVGFSNEQYF
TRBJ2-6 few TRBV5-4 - TGCGCCAGCAGCCTCGGACGGTACTCTGGGGCCAACGTCCTGACTTTC CASSLGRYSGANVLTF
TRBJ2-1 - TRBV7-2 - TGTGCCAGCAGCCCCATTCGTGTGCCATACAATGAGCAGTTCTTC CASSPIRVPYNEQFF
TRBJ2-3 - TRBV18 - TGTGCCAGCTCACTGACTTACGACTCCCCTGGCACAGATACGCAGTATTTT CASSLTYDSPGTDTQYF
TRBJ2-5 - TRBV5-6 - TGTGCCAGCAGCTTGGATGGAGTGGGGGCCAGGGAGACCCAGTACTTC CASSLDGVGARETQYF
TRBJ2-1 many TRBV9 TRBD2 TGTGCCAGCAGTGGGGGTGCGGGAGGGGGTATTGAGCAGTTCTTC CASSGGAGGGIEQFF
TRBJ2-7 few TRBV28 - TGTGCCAGCGGGGGACCAGACTACGAGCAGTACTTC CASGGPDYEQYF
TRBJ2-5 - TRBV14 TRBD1 TGTGCCAGCAGCCGAACGGGGACAGGGAGATACAATGAGCAGTACTTC CASSRTGTGRYNEQYF
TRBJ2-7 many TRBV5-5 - TGTGCCAGCAGCTTCGAGGGACCGAGCTCCTACGAGCAGTACTTC CASSFEGPSSYEQYF
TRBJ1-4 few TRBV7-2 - TGTGCCAGCAGCCAGTATAATGAAAAACTGTTTTTT CASSQYNEKLFF
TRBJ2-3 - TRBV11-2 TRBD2 TGTGCCAGCAGCTATCAAAGCGGGGGTAGAGGCACAGATACGCAGTATTTT CASSYQSGGRGTDTQYF
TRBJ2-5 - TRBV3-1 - TGTGCCAGCAGCCAAGATCCGGCAGGGAGGCAAGAGACCCAGTACTTC CASSQDPAGRQETQYF